This is a list of T cell receptor beta chains from one sample in a study of cytomegalovirus exposure and HLA in healthy donors. Sequencing was performed with immunoSEQ multiplex PCR; in TCRdb, only in-frame clones are kept and a portion is missing. The repertoire holds about 120,000 clones, with approximately 80% as singletons. Sequenced material: PBMCs. The receptor set was obtained from a man aged 35 to 55 in good health and CMV-seropositive. The CDR3 runs from the conserved cysteine through the conserved F or W. The D gene is left open where the match is weak. Clone size is stated in some rows and not others, as once, few, many or a class when expanded.

TRBV7-7	TRBJ2-1	.	.	TGTGCTAGCAGCCCAATCGGGGTTAATGAGCAGTTCTTC	CASSPIGVNEQFF
TRBV7-3	TRBJ2-7	TRBD2	.	TGTGCCAGCAGCTTTGGAGCTAGCGGGGGCCCCGGGGACGAGCAGTACTTC	CASSFGASGGPGDEQYF
TRBV4-2	TRBJ1-1	.	.	TGTGCCAGCAGCCAAGGTTGGACTGTGAACACTGAAGCTTTCTTT	CASSQGWTVNTEAFF
TRBV9	TRBJ2-5	TRBD2	.	TGTGCCAGCAGCGTAGGGGACTACTGGGAGACCCAGTACTTC	CASSVGDYWETQYF
TRBV7-9	TRBJ2-6	.	.	TGTGCCAGCAGCTTTGTTGTATCTGGGGCCAACGTCCTGACTTTC	CASSFVVSGANVLTF
TRBV9	TRBJ1-2	.	.	TGTGCCAGCAGCCCGAGGGGGGGTTACGGCTACACCTTC	CASSPRGGYGYTF
TRBV5-6	TRBJ1-1	.	.	TGTGCCAGCAGCTTGTTTGACAGGCCGAACACTGAAGCTTTCTTT	CASSLFDRPNTEAFF
TRBV7-8	TRBJ2-7	.	.	TGTGCCAGCAGCGGTGGGCGTGCGTCCGAGCAGTACTTC	CASSGGRASEQYF
TRBV6-1	TRBJ2-5	.	.	TGTGCCAGCGGGAGACTCCAAGAGACCCAGTACTTC	CASGRLQETQYF
TRBV7-6	TRBJ1-4	TRBD1	few	TGTGCCAGCAGCTTTACAGGGGCGACTAATGAAAAACTGTTTTTT	CASSFTGATNEKLFF
TRBV27	TRBJ2-1	TRBD2	.	TGTGCCAGCAGAGACCGATTTAGCGGGGGCCCCTTGGGTGAGCAGTTCTTC	CASRDRFSGGPLGEQFF
TRBV4-1	TRBJ1-2	.	.	TGCGCCAGCAGCCAAGATAGGGGATATGTGGGCTACACCTTC	CASSQDRGYVGYTF
TRBV19	TRBJ1-5	TRBD1	few	TGTGCCAGTAGCACCGGGACAGGGAGCCAGCCCCAGCATTTT	CASSTGTGSQPQHF
TRBV7-6	TRBJ2-7	.	.	TGTGCCAGCAGCCTCACTGTCGGGGTATACGAGCAGTACTTC	CASSLTVGVYEQYF
TRBV11-2	TRBJ2-5	TRBD1	once	TGTGCCAGCAGACGGACAGGGGTTGGGGTCCAAGAGACCCAGTACTTC	CASRRTGVGVQETQYF
TRBV2	TRBJ2-7	TRBD1	.	TGTGCGAGCTGGCCCGGTGACAGGGGGCACTACGAGCAGTACTTC	CASWPGDRGHYEQYF
TRBV11-2	TRBJ1-1	.	few	TGTGCCAGCAGACAGGGTATTTCTGAAGCTTTCTTT	CASRQGISEAFF
TRBV6-5	TRBJ1-2	TRBD1	once	TGTGCCAGCAGTTACGCTTCTGGGACAGCGCTCTATGGCTACACCTTC	CASSYASGTALYGYTF
TRBV7-9	TRBJ1-6	.	.	TGTGCCAGCAGCTTAGGGTCGAGTAATTCACCCCTCCACTTT	CASSLGSSNSPLHF
TRBV28	TRBJ1-2	.	.	TGTGCCAGCAGAAGCGTAAGCAGCCGATCCCCCTATGGCTACACCTTC	CASRSVSSRSPYGYTF
TRBV19	TRBJ1-2	TRBD1	.	TGTGCCAGTAGTATAGCAGGGGGCTATGGCTACACCTTC	CASSIAGGYGYTF
TRBV6-1	TRBJ1-2	TRBD1	.	TGTGCCAGCATTCCCAGGGGGAACTATGGCTACACCTTC	CASIPRGNYGYTF
TRBV9	TRBJ1-4	TRBD1	.	TGTGCCAGCAGCGCTCGGGACAGGCCACGAGGTAACGAAAAACTGTTTTTT	CASSARDRPRGNEKLFF
TRBV4-3	TRBJ2-3	.	.	TGCGCCAGCAGCCAAGATATGGCGGGACTTGATACGCAGTATTTT	CASSQDMAGLDTQYF
TRBV7-9	TRBJ2-7	.	.	TGTGCCAGCAGCTTGGCAGGATCCTCCTACGAGCAGTACTTC	CASSLAGSSYEQYF
TRBV2	TRBJ2-7	.	.	TGTGCCAGCAGTGAATTGGTCACAAGTTCCTACGAGCAGTACTTC	CASSELVTSSYEQYF
TRBV7-2	TRBJ1-2	TRBD1	.	TGTGCCAGCAGCCCGGGGGGGGGACAGGGGGCGAGAAGCTATGGCTACACCTTC	CASSPGGGQGARSYGYTF
TRBV23-1	TRBJ2-3	TRBD1	.	TGCGCCAGCGCCCTTCCCCGGGACAGGGCGACAGATACGCAGTATTTT	CASALPRDRATDTQYF
TRBV5-4	TRBJ2-3	.	.	TGTGCCAGCAGCCCCGGGACTAGCACAGATACGCAGTATTTT	CASSPGTSTDTQYF